This T cell receptor (beta chain) was observed in a study of response to subunit inactivated influenza vaccine. Study-wide results and limits: After each seasonal influenza vaccination, few new T cells are recruited, the authors suggested.

TCRdb fed the RT-PCR reads into MiXCR, producing one record per CDR3 protein. Here the sample spans more than 600,000 distinct CDR3 sequences, less than 20% being singletons. CDR1 DFQATT and CDR2 SNEGSKA come from the germline V gene (reference sequence). The length of the CDR3 is 13 residues. V lost 7 bases and J lost 6; bases outside the gene matches: 11. A word on this clonotype: Its antigen is not known.

The J gene is TRBJ1-2, the V gene TRBV20-1; 7 bases agree with TRBD1. This receptor was obtained from a man aged 50 to 60 who received an inactivated influenza vaccine. The material was PBMCs from blood, obtained around 5 days after vaccination. This CDR3 is CSVTTGVNNGYTF. In nucleotides, the CDR3 is TGCAGTGTGACAACAGGGGTCAACAATGGCTACACCTTC.